This T cell receptor beta chain was sequenced during a study of control samples from healthy donors and cancer patients. The CDR3 spans 13 residues. Trimming removed 6 bases at V and 3 bases at J, with 12 bases between. Sequencing was performed with immunoSEQ multiplex PCR; in TCRdb, only in-frame clones are kept and a portion is missing. The sample carries some 120,000 clones, 70% to 90% recorded once. This receptor was identified in an older woman in good health. The sequenced sample was blood. The V gene is TRBV12-3 or TRBV12-4, the J gene TRBJ2-7, with D perhaps matching TRBD1 or TRBD2 (5 bases each). The DNA of the CDR3 is TGTGCCAGCAGGGCTGGGGGAAGCTACGAGCAGTACTTC. This translates into CASRAGGSYEQYF.